A selection of T cell receptor beta chains follows, all from one sample in a study of human T cells and chemical hapten exposure. One entry per CDR3 protein results from TCRdb running MiXCR on the RACE reads. This table has some 180,000 distinct CDR3 sequences, more than 20% appearing once. The sequences come from whole blood, collected in connection with sensitization to the hapten diphenylcyclopropenone (DPC). The source is a woman between 45 and 65 years old with alopecia areata. Some clones in this sample may be carry-over from other donors' samples. CDR3s include the opening cysteine and the closing phenylalanine or tryptophan. D genes are given only for firm matches. The size entry is marked missing in some rows and otherwise reads once, few, many or a size class.

CASSVVQNHNEQFF TGTGCCAGCAGCGTAGTGCAGAACCACAATGAGCAGTTCTTC . TRBV9 . TRBJ2-1
CSARSWRGSTGELFF TGCAGTGCTAGAAGCTGGAGGGGTAGCACCGGGGAGCTGTTTTTT . TRBV20-1 . TRBJ2-2
CASSTGGPPLDTQYF TGTGCCAGCAGTACGGGAGGGCCTCCTCTTGATACGCAGTATTTT TRBD2 TRBV6-2/TRBV6-3 . TRBJ2-3
CASSPPGIENEKLFF TGTGCCAGCAGCCCACCAGGGATTGAGAATGAAAAACTGTTTTTT . TRBV5-5 . TRBJ1-4
CASSLNAALSPLHF TGTGCCAGCAGCTTAAATGCTGCGCTTTCACCCCTCCACTTT . TRBV11-2 few TRBJ1-6
CASSENPTSGSDTQYF TGTGCCAGCAGTGAAAACCCCACTAGCGGGAGTGATACGCAGTATTTT TRBD2 TRBV6-1 . TRBJ2-3
CARERRAGNTEAFF TGTGCCAGGGAACGCAGGGCAGGGAACACTGAAGCTTTCTTT . TRBV2 . TRBJ1-1
CSATASDRVGETQYF TGCAGTGCTACAGCCTCGGACAGGGTAGGAGAGACCCAGTACTTC TRBD1 TRBV20-1 . TRBJ2-5
CASSSRTGSSTDTQYF TGTGCCAGCAGCTCCCGCACGGGGAGTAGCACAGATACGCAGTATTTT . TRBV7-9 . TRBJ2-3
CASRATGFITLGTEAFF TGCGCCAGCAGGGCAACAGGGTTCATCACCTTGGGCACTGAAGCTTTCTTT . TRBV5-1 . TRBJ1-1
CASSLWPGLSVGRTYNEQFF TGTGCCAGCAGCTTATGGCCAGGGCTCTCGGTTGGGAGGACCTACAATGAGCAGTTCTTC . TRBV7-9 few TRBJ2-1
CASSQATGNQPQHF TGTGCCAGCAGCCAAGCTACAGGCAATCAGCCCCAGCATTTT . TRBV3-1 few TRBJ1-5
CASSSPGSRNEQYF TGTGCCAGCAGTTCCCCGGGTTCGAGGAACGAGCAGTACTTC . TRBV28 . TRBJ2-7
CASRTQASSYNSPLHF TGTGCCAGCAGAACCCAGGCGAGCTCCTATAATTCACCCCTCCACTTT . TRBV7-2 . TRBJ1-6
CASSPTGLGGETQYF TGTGCCAGCAGTCCTACAGGGCTGGGAGGAGAGACCCAGTACTTC . TRBV12-3/TRBV12-4 once TRBJ2-5
CASSSEKGYGYTF TGTGCCAGCAGTTCTGAAAAGGGTTATGGCTACACCTTC . TRBV12-3/TRBV12-4 . TRBJ1-2
CASSLMTSGYQETQYF TGTGCCAGCAGCTTAATGACTAGCGGATACCAAGAGACCCAGTACTTC TRBD2 TRBV7-2 few TRBJ2-5
CATGTSGYNEQFF TGTGCCACAGGGACTAGCGGCTACAATGAGCAGTTCTTC TRBD2 TRBV12-3/TRBV12-4 . TRBJ2-1
CSAEDRGVTFF TGCAGTGCCGAGGACAGGGGCGTTACGTTTTTT TRBD1 TRBV20-1 . TRBJ1-4
CASSSGLAYFREQYF TGTGCCAGCAGTTCCGGACTAGCGTATTTCCGCGAGCAGTACTTC TRBD2 TRBV27 . TRBJ2-7
CASSWELGLYNEQFF TGCGCCAGCAGTTGGGAGTTGGGACTTTACAATGAGCAGTTCTTC . TRBV5-1 few TRBJ2-1
CASSLSGTRHADTQYF TGTGCCAGCAGTCTCTCCGGGACTAGACACGCAGATACGCAGTATTTT TRBD2 TRBV12-3/TRBV12-4 few TRBJ2-3
CASSQAGSETQYF TGCGCCAGCAGCCAAGCGGGATCAGAGACCCAGTACTTC . TRBV4-1 . TRBJ2-5
CASSASNEQFF TGCGCCAGCAGCGCCAGCAATGAGCAGTTCTTC . TRBV5-1 . TRBJ2-1
CASRNDREDTQYF TGTGCCAGCAGAAACGACAGGGAGGATACGCAGTATTTT TRBD1 TRBV2 few TRBJ2-3
CSASTPPWGLASTYKETQYF TGCAGTGCTAGTACGCCGCCTTGGGGACTAGCAAGTACCTATAAAGAGACCCAGTACTTC TRBD2 TRBV20-1 . TRBJ2-5
CASSPNGGSYEQYF TGTGCCAGCAGCCCTAATGGCGGTTCCTACGAGCAGTACTTC . TRBV7-3 . TRBJ2-7
CASSMTSGPYEQYF TGTGCCAGCAGTATGACTAGCGGACCCTACGAGCAGTACTTC TRBD2 TRBV12-3/TRBV12-4 . TRBJ2-7
CSATDRRNTGELFF TGCAGTGCCACAGACAGGCGGAACACCGGGGAGCTGTTTTTT . TRBV20-1 . TRBJ2-2
CASSRRDQRTDTQYF TGTGCCAGCTCACGACGGGACCAGCGCACAGATACGCAGTATTTT . TRBV18 few TRBJ2-3
CAWSVEGAASQKLFF TGTGCCTGGAGTGTAGAGGGGGCGGCGTCCCAAAAACTGTTTTTT TRBD1 TRBV30 . TRBJ1-4
CSVGTGDPYNEQFF TGCAGCGTTGGGACAGGAGACCCCTACAATGAGCAGTTCTTC TRBD1 TRBV29-1 few TRBJ2-1